A single T cell receptor (beta chain) is shown here with its context. Antigen specificity is unknown. CD4+ T cells that had been cultured provided DNA sequenced with the Oncomine TCR Beta short-read assay. TCRdb passed the PCR reads through MiXCR, listing each CDR3 protein once. The sample has about 26,000 distinct CDR3 sequences, 41% seen once; the top ten hold approximately 5.1%. Time point in this sample: late sampling 161 to 241 days after vaccination in a few convalescent patients. Treatment described: roughly 10-day PBMC culture with coronavirus spike peptide pools or control peptides (ViraFEST assay). Germline V CDR1 and CDR2: SQVTM, ANQGSEA. The CDR3 extends over 12 amino acids. V was clipped by 4 bases and J by 0 bases, with 4 bases between them. These data are taken from a study of vaccination and CD4 T cells after COVID-19.

The specimen was CD4+ T cells from blood, cultured in vitro, collected about 7 months after SARS-CoV-2 vaccination. The chain uses TRBV29-1 and TRBJ1-5, with D unclear. This clonotype originated in a human donor who had recovered from COVID-19. CDR3 in amino acids: CSVGDSNQPQHF. CDR3 sequence (DNA): TGCAGCGTTGGGGATAGCAATCAGCCCCAGCATTTT.